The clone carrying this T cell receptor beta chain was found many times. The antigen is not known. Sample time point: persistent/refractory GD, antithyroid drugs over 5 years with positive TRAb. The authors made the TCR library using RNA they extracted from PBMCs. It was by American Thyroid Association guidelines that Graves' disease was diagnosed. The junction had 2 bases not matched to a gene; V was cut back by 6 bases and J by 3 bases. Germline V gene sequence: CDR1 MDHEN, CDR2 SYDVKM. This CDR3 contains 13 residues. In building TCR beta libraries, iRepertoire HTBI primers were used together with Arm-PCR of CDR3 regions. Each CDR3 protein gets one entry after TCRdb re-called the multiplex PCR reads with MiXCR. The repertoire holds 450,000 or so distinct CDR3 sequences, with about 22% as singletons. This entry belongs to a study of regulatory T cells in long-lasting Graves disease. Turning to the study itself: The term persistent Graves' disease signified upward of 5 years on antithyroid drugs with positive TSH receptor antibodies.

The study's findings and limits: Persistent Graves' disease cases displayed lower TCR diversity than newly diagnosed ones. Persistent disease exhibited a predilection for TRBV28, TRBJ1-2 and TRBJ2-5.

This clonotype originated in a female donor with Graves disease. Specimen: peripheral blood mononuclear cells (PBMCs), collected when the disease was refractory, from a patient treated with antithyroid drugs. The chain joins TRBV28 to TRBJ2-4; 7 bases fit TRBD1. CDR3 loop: CASRDRVKNIQYF. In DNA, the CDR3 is TGTGCCAGCAGAGACAGGGTCAAAAACATTCAGTACTTC.